These 2 T cell receptor beta chains originate from one sample sequenced in a study of blood T cell repertoires in COVID-19. The protocol was immunoSEQ multiplex PCR, while the TCRdb copy is restricted to in-frame clones and leaves out a portion. The sample yields 450,000 to 500,000 clones, approximately 85% seen once. Sequenced input: peripheral blood. The receptor set was obtained from a human donor in a cohort sampled during active COVID-19.

The rearrangement joins TRBV5-1 to TRBJ1-4; 7 bases map to TRBD1. The CDR3 is 16 amino acids. The germline V gene encodes CDR1 SGHRS and CDR2 YFSETQ. Germline trimming cut 0 bases from V and 6 bases from J; bases unmatched to any gene: 8. The CDR3 bases are TGCGCCAGCAGCTTGGTAGGGGGCCGTCCAGATGAAAAACTGTTTTTT. The encoded protein is CASSLVGGRPDEKLFF.

The V call is TRBV4-1, the J call TRBJ2-3; D unresolved. The CDR3 contains 14 residues. The V gene's germline CDR1 is MGHRA and CDR2 YSYEKL. V dropped 0 bases and J dropped 0 bases, with 4 bases sitting between them. As DNA, the CDR3 is TGCGCCAGCAGCCAAGAGCGGAGCACAGATACGCAGTATTTT. As protein: CASSQERSTDTQYF.